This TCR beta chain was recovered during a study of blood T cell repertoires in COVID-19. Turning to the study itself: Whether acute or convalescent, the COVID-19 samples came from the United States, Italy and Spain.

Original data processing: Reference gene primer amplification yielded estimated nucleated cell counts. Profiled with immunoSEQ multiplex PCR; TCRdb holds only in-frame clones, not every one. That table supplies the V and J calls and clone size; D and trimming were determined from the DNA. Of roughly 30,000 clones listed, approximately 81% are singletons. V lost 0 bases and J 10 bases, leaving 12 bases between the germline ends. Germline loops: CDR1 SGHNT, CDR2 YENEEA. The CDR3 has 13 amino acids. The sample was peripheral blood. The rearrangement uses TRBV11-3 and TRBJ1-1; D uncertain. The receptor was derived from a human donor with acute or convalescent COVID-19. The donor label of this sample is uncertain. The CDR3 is CASSLDPAAAAFF. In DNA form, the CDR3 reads TGTGCCAGCAGCTTAGATCCCGCTGCGGCAGCTTTCTTT.